Shown below are 16 T cell receptor beta chains from a single sample sequenced in a study of T-cell memory formation after mild COVID-19. MiXCR, run by TCRdb on the 5' RACE reads, gives a single entry per CDR3 protein. The table shows some 210,000 distinct CDR3 sequences, with 27% occurring only once. Material for sequencing was PBMCs or a T cell subset sorted from them (not recorded which). These receptors originate from an adult woman who had mild COVID-19 (a few samples of this study predate the infection). Cell type and time point are not known.

In its sample, this clonotype was seen a few times. This chain joins TRBV6-5 and TRBJ1-2, with D possibly TRBD1 on 5 matching bases. V was pared by 6 bases and J by 0 bases, with 11 bases between. The CDR3 contains 14 residues. Germline V gene lookup returns CDR1 MNHEY and CDR2 SVGAGI. The DNA for the CDR3 is TGTGCCAGCAGAAGGGACGCCGCTAACTATGGCTACACCTTC. Translation gives CASRRDAANYGYTF.

This chain connects TRBV6-5 to TRBJ1-1; the D gene is possibly TRBD1 (6 bases). CDR3 length: 13 amino acids. V lost 6 bases, J lost 4 bases, and 12 bases lay in between. The germline V gene has CDR1 MNHEY and CDR2 SVGAGI. CDR3 region: CASSRQGTTEAFF. CDR3 coding DNA: TGTGCCAGCAGCAGGCAGGGGACCACTGAAGCTTTCTTT.

This clonotype occurred a few times. The chain combines TRBV6-2 or TRBV6-3 with TRBJ2-1; 10 bases map to TRBD2. Germline V gene lookup returns CDR1 MNHEY and CDR2 SVGEGT. The CDR3 has 14 residues. V lost 7 bases to trimming and J lost 5 bases; unmatched junction nucleotides: 5. The chain's CDR3 is CASNLAGVDNEQFF. The CDR3 DNA sequence: TGTGCCAGCAATCTAGCGGGAGTAGACAATGAGCAGTTCTTC.

The chain combines TRBV5-1 with TRBJ1-5, with D unclear. The CDR3 covers 15 residues. Germline CDR1 SGHRS, CDR2 YFSETQ. V lost 0 bases, J lost 4 bases, and 11 bases lay in between. The CDR3 DNA reads as TGCGCCAGCAGCTTGGAATCCGGGAGGAATCAGCCCCAGCATTTT. Protein: CASSLESGRNQPQHF.

This clonotype was detected a few times. The chain employs TRBV20-1 and TRBJ1-1; D is unresolved. Between the trimmed V and J ends, which lost 0 bases and 1 base, there was a span of 12 bases. Germline CDR1 and CDR2: DFQATT and SNEGSKA (reference sequence). CDR3 length equals 15 residues. CDR3 in amino acids: CSAREKWQTNTEAFF. In DNA form, the CDR3 reads TGCAGTGCTAGAGAGAAGTGGCAGACGAACACTGAAGCTTTCTTT.

This clonotype showed up just a few times. This rearrangement joins TRBV4-1 to TRBJ1-5, with TRBD1 identical over 7 bases. The germline V gene has CDR1 MGHRA and CDR2 YSYEKL. CDR3 length: 16 amino acids. V dropped 0 bases and J dropped 4; count of bases not matched to a gene: 6. This CDR3 reads CASSQERTGPNQPQHF. CDR3 nucleotides: TGCGCCAGCAGCCAAGAGAGGACAGGACCGAATCAGCCCCAGCATTTT.

This clonotype has more than one count but fewer than ten. V usage is TRBV7-9 and J usage is TRBJ2-1, with a weak D call TRBD2 (7 bases). Between the trimmed V and J ends, which lost 3 bases and 8 bases, there was a span of 14 bases. Germline loops: CDR1 SEHNR, CDR2 FQNEAQ (reference sequence). CDR3 size: 14 residues. The CDR3 here is CASSFWEGGHEQFF. CDR3 in DNA: TGTGCCAGCAGCTTTTGGGAGGGGGGACATGAGCAGTTCTTC.

This clonotype was found a few times. This chain connects TRBV4-2 to TRBJ2-1; 7 positions match TRBD2. The trim removed 1 base at V and 5 bases at J, leaving 2 bases unmatched. Germline values: CDR1 LGHNA, CDR2 YNFKEQ. The CDR3 length is 14 residues. The CDR3 coding sequence is TGTGCCAGCAGCCAAGGGGGACTAAACAATGAGCAGTTCTTC. It specifies CASSQGGLNNEQFF.

The chain is built from TRBV12-3 or TRBV12-4 and TRBJ1-5; D is unclear. The CDR3 covers 14 residues. Trimming cost V 6 bases and J 0 bases, with 9 bases left between them. The CDR3 sequence is CASSPGSSNQPQHF. In nucleotides, the CDR3 is TGTGCCAGCAGCCCAGGTTCTAGCAATCAGCCCCAGCATTTT.

The rearrangement uses TRBV4-3 and TRBJ2-6, with TRBD1 identical over 7 bases. This CDR3 contains 17 residues. J was trimmed by 3 bases and V by 4 bases; bases with no gene match: 9. CDR1 and CDR2 from the germline V gene are LGHNA and YSLEER. CDR3 sequence (DNA): TGCGCCAGCAGCCTTCGACAGGGTGGTAGTGGGGCCAACGTCCTGACTTTC. Its translation: CASSLRQGGSGANVLTF.

The V call is TRBV7-6, the J call TRBJ2-1; 9 positions match TRBD1. CDR1 and CDR2 (germline): SGHVS, FNYEAQ. This CDR3 has 15 residues. Trimming at V came to 4 bases and at J to 2 bases, leaving 3 bases not matched to a gene. CDR3 in DNA: TGTGCCAGCAGCTGGGACAGGGCAACCTACAATGAGCAGTTCTTC. Encoded protein: CASSWDRATYNEQFF.

The V gene is TRBV7-9, the J gene TRBJ1-4; D may be TRBD1 (5 bases). Germline loops: CDR1 SEHNR, CDR2 FQNEAQ (reference sequence). V was clipped by 3 bases and J by 0 bases, with 14 bases between them. The CDR3 consists of 17 residues. In DNA, the CDR3 is TGTGCCAGCAGCTTTAGGAGACAACAGGCAACTAATGAAAAACTGTTTTTT. Its protein product is CASSFRRQQATNEKLFF. The full variable domain, completed using reference TRBV7-9 and TRBJ1-4, is DTGVSQNPRHKITKRGQNVTFRCDPISEHNRLYWYRQTLGQGPEFLTYFQNEAQLEKSRLLSDRFSAERPKGSFSTLEIQRTEQGDSAMYLCASSFRRQQATNEKLFFGSGTQLSVL.

This clonotype was seen a handful of times. This rearrangement joins TRBV30 to TRBJ1-1; D not resolved. CDR1 is GTSNPN, CDR2 SVGIG, per germline (reference sequence). The CDR3 loop spans 13 amino acids. The V gene lost 0 bases and the J gene lost 3 bases, with 8 bases spanning the gap. The CDR3 protein is CAWSVLFDTEAFF. CDR3 DNA sequence: TGTGCCTGGAGTGTATTATTCGACACTGAAGCTTTCTTT.

This clonotype was counted between two and nine times. V gene TRBV7-8 combines with J gene TRBJ1-2; the D gene is possibly TRBD1 (5 bases). V gave up 5 bases and J gave up 4 bases, with 20 bases separating them. CDR1 and CDR2 from the germline V gene are SGHVS and FQNEAQ. The CDR3 contains 16 residues. The CDR3 here is CASSPLKPDKGYGYTF. The CDR3, as DNA: TGTGCCAGCAGCCCTCTCAAGCCGGACAAAGGCTATGGCTACACCTTC.

The chain uses TRBV2 and TRBJ1-5, with D possibly matching TRBD1 (6 bases). The CDR3 covers 14 residues. Trimming cost V 6 bases and J 0 bases, with 9 bases left between them. Germline V gives CDR1 SNHLY, CDR2 FYNNEI. CDR3 coding DNA: TGTGCCAGCAGCGACAGGAATAGCAATCAGCCCCAGCATTTT. Protein sequence: CASSDRNSNQPQHF.

The chain combines TRBV12-3 or TRBV12-4 with TRBJ2-7, with unresolved D. CDR3 length: 13 residues. V gave up 1 base and J gave up 0 bases, with 4 bases separating them. The CDR3 is CASSLESSYEQYF. The CDR3 DNA is TGTGCCAGCAGTTTAGAGAGCTCCTACGAGCAGTACTTC.